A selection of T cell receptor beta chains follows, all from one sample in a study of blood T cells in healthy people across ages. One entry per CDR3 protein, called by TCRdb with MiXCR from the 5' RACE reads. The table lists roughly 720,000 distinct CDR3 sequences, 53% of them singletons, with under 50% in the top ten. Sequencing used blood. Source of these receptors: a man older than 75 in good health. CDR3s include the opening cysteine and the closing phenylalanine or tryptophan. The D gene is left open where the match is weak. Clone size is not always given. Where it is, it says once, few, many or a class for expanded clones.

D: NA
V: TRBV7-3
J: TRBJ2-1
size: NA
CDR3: CASSSTFPTSYNEQFF
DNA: TGTGCCAGCAGCTCGACTTTCCCTACCAGTTACAATGAGCAGTTCTTC

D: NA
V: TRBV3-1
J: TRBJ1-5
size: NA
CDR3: CASSQGGQGGQPQHF
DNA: TGTGCCAGCAGCCAAGGAGGGCAGGGCGGTCAGCCCCAGCATTTT

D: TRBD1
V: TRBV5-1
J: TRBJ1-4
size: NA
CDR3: CASSLPRPGQPNEKLFF
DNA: TGCGCCAGCAGCTTGCCCCGACCGGGACAGCCGAATGAAAAACTGTTTTTT

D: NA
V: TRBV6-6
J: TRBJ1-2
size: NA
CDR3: CASSYSKSSARDSYTF
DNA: TGTGCCAGCAGTTACTCGAAGTCCTCAGCGCGGGATAGCTACACCTTC

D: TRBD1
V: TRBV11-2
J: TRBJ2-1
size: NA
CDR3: CASSLERQGLGNEQFF
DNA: TGTGCCAGCAGCTTAGAGAGACAGGGTTTGGGAAATGAGCAGTTCTTC

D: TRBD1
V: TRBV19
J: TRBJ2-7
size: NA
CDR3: CASSIETGSEQYF
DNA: TGTGCCAGTAGTATAGAGACAGGGAGCGAGCAGTACTTC

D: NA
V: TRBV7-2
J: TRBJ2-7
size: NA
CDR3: CASKGVGSYEQYF
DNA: TGTGCCAGCAAGGGGGTGGGGTCCTACGAGCAGTACTTC

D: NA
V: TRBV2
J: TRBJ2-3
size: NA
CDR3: CASEAATKVDTQYF
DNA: TGTGCCAGCGAAGCGGCTACAAAGGTAGATACGCAGTATTTT

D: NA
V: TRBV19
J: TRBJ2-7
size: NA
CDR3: CASSILDTSRDEQYF
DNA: TGTGCCAGTAGTATCCTGGACACCAGTCGGGACGAGCAGTACTTC

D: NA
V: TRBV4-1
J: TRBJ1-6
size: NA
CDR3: CASSQASLGRNSTLHF
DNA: TGCGCCAGCAGCCAGGCAAGCTTGGGACGTAATTCAACCCTCCACTTT

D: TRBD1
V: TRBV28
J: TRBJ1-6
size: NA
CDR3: CASSGQGERTNNSPLHF
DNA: TGTGCCAGCAGTGGACAGGGAGAGAGAACAAATAATTCACCCCTCCACTTT

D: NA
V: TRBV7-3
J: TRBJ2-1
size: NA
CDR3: CASSHRGGCEQFF
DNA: TGTGCCAGCAGCCACCGAGGGGGGTGTGAGCAGTTCTTC

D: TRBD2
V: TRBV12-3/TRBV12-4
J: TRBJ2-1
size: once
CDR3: CASIARGSGSNEQFF
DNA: TGTGCCAGCATCGCCCGTGGTAGCGGGAGTAACGAGCAGTTCTTC

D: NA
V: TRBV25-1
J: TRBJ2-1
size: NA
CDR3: CASSTPRRGNEQFF
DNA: TGTGCCAGCAGTACGCCGAGAAGAGGCAATGAGCAGTTCTTC

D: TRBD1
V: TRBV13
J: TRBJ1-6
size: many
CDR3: CASSPYSDRGYNSPLHF
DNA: TGTGCCAGCAGCCCTTACTCGGACAGGGGCTATAATTCACCCCTCCACTTT

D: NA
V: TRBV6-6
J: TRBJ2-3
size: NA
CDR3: CASSPSTSPDTDTQYF
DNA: TGTGCCAGCAGCCCTTCGACTAGTCCAGACACAGATACGCAGTATTTT

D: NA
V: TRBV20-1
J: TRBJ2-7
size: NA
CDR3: CSASWGYEQYF
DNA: TGCAGTGCTAGTTGGGGGTACGAGCAGTACTTC

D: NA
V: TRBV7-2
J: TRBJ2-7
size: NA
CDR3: CASRLVVTYEQYF
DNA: TGTGCCAGCAGATTGGTAGTAACCTACGAGCAGTACTTC

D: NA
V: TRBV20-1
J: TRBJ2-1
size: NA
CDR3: CSAMGVARTVSYNEQFF
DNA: TGCAGTGCTATGGGGGTTGCCAGGACGGTCTCCTACAATGAGCAGTTCTTC

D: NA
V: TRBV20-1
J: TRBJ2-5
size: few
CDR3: CSAVTSGETQYF
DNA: TGCAGTGCCGTCACTAGTGGAGAGACCCAGTACTTC

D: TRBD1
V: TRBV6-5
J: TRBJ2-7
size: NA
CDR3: CASSIGTGGLGYEQYF
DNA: TGTGCCAGCAGTATCGGGACAGGGGGCCTAGGCTACGAGCAGTACTTC

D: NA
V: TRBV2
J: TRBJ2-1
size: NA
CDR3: CASSAPGLYYNEQFF
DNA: TGTGCCAGCAGTGCCCCGGGACTCTACTACAATGAGCAGTTCTTC

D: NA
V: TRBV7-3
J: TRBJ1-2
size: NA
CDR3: CASSLKIQLLNYGYTF
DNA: TGTGCCAGCAGCTTAAAGATACAGCTGCTTAACTATGGCTACACCTTC

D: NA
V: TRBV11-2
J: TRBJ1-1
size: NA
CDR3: CASSHSTGTQAFF
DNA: TGTGCCAGCAGCCATTCGACAGGTACCCAAGCTTTCTTT

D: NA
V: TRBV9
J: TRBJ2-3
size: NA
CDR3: CASSAGLRDTQYF
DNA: TGTGCCAGCAGCGCCGGGTTGAGGGATACGCAGTATTTT

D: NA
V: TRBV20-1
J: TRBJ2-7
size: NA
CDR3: CSAYSRTGLQSYEQYF
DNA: TGCAGTGCTTACTCCAGGACGGGGCTTCAATCCTACGAGCAGTACTTC

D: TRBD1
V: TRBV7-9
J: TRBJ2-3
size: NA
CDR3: CASRGQGWTDTQYF
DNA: TGTGCCAGCAGGGGACAGGGCTGGACAGATACGCAGTATTTT

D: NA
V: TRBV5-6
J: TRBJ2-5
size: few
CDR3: CASSSQGRRQETQYF
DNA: TGTGCCAGCAGCTCCCAGGGGCGGAGACAAGAGACCCAGTACTTC

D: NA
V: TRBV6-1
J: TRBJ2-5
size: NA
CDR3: CASSPTPRRLEETQYF
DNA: TGTGCCAGCAGCCCCACCCCTCGGCGGCTTGAAGAGACCCAGTACTTC

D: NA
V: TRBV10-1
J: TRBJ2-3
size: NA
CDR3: CASSDPYF
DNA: TGCGCCAGCAGTGACCCGTATTTT

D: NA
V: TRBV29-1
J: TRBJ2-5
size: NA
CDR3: CSVGAVLRETQYF
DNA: TGCAGCGTTGGGGCAGTCCTTCGGGAGACCCAGTACTTC

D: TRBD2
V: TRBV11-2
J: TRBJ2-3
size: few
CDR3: CASSFRLAGASNTQYF
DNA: TGTGCCAGCAGCTTTAGGCTAGCGGGAGCGTCGAATACGCAGTATTTT

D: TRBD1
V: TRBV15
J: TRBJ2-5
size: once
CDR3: CATSSGGQETQYF
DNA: TGTGCCACCAGCTCAGGGGGTCAAGAGACCCAGTACTTC

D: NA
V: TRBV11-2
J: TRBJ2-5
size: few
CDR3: CASSVRDPGETQYF
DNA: TGTGCCAGCAGCGTTCGGGACCCCGGGGAGACCCAGTACTTC

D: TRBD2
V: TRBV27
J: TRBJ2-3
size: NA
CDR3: CASSLSAGGTALGLTQYF
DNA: TGTGCCAGCAGTTTATCGGCGGGGGGGACGGCGTTAGGTCTTACGCAGTATTTT

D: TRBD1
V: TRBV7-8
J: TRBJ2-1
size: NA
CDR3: CASSPYSGQTGGYEQFF
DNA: TGTGCCAGCAGCCCCTACTCGGGCCAAACAGGGGGCTACGAGCAGTTCTTC

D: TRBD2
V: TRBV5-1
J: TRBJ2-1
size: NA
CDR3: CASSSGLGSSGRVSSYNEQFF
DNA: TGCGCCAGCAGCTCAGGGTTAGGTTCTAGCGGGAGGGTTAGCTCCTACAATGAGCAGTTCTTC

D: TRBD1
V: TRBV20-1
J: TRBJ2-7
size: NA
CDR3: CSAMGDRSSYGQYF
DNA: TGCAGTGCTATGGGGGACAGAAGCTCCTACGGGCAGTACTTC

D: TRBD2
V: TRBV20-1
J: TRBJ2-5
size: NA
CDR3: CSASPLAGGGETQYF
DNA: TGCAGTGCTAGCCCCTTAGCGGGAGGTGGGGAGACCCAGTACTTC

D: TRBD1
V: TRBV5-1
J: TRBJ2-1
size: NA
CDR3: CASSPRGQGPNEQFF
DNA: TGCGCCAGCAGCCCCCGGGGACAGGGGCCTAATGAGCAGTTCTTC

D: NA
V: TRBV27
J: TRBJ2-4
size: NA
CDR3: CASSFRSTRRIAKNIQYF
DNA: TGTGCCAGCAGTTTTCGGTCTACGAGACGGATAGCCAAAAACATTCAGTACTTC

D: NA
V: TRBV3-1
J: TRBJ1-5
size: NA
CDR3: CASSPPLRQPQHF
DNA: TGTGCCAGCAGCCCCCCCTTGAGGCAGCCCCAGCATTTT

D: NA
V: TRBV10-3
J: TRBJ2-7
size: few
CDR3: CAISGGGATSYEQYF
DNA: TGTGCCATCAGTGGGGGCGGCGCAACCTCCTACGAGCAGTACTTC

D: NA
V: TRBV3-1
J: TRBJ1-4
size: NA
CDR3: CASSQDVSQNEKLFF
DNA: TGTGCCAGCAGCCAAGATGTCAGCCAGAATGAAAAACTGTTTTTT

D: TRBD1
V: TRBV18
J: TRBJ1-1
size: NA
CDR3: CASSPGTGPDTEAFF
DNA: TGTGCCAGCTCACCCGGGACAGGGCCGGACACTGAAGCTTTCTTT

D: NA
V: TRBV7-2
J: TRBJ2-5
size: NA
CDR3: CASSSEMGGSGETQYF
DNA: TGTGCCAGCAGCTCCGAGATGGGTGGGTCCGGGGAGACCCAGTACTTC

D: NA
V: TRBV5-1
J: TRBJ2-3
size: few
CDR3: CASSLAPGGGTDTQYF
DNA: TGCGCCAGCAGCTTGGCCCCCGGGGGCGGTACAGATACGCAGTATTTT

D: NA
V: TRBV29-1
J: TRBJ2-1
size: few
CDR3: CTWGQPGEQFF
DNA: TGCACCTGGGGGCAGCCAGGGGAGCAGTTCTTC

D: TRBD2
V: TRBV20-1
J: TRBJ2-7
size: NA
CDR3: CSAAGLAGGLSYEQYF
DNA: TGCAGTGCTGCAGGACTAGCGGGAGGGCTCTCCTACGAGCAGTACTTC

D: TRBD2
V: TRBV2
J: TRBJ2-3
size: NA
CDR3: CASSEWLEGELLAGPTDTQYF
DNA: TGTGCCAGCAGTGAATGGTTAGAGGGCGAACTTCTAGCGGGCCCCACAGATACGCAGTATTTT

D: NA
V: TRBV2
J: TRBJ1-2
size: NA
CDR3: CASSEAGQGLWYGYTF
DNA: TGTGCCAGCAGTGAAGCGGGGCAGGGGCTCTGGTATGGCTACACCTTC

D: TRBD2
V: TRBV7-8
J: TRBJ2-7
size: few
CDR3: CASSPPASGIYEQYF
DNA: TGTGCCAGCAGCCCACCGGCTAGCGGGATCTACGAGCAGTACTTC

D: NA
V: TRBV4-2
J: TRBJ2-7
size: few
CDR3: CASSQEVGARTYEQYF
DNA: TGTGCCAGCAGCCAAGAGGTGGGCGCCAGGACCTACGAGCAGTACTTC